This T cell receptor (beta chain) was retrieved from a study of T cell responses to AZD1222 COVID-19 vaccine. Study summary: Both about-4-week and about-12-week second-dose recipients were combined. Study-level results: Spike-wide coverage was observed for vaccine-associated CD4 TCRs, with dominant responses at 160-218 and 743-854. Donor demographics were predominantly white British with a female majority; clonal diversity may be underestimated.

Comment on this clone: Its antigen is not known.

Germline V gene sequence: CDR1 MNHEY, CDR2 SVGEGT. Trimming pared 0 bases from V and 4 bases from J, leaving 13 bases between. This CDR3 spans 16 amino acids. Measured with immunoSEQ multiplex PCR; TCRdb has only the in-frame clones, and not every one. The sample lists around 130,000 clones, approximately 83% occurring once. Material: peripheral blood, obtained on day 0 of AZD1222 vaccination. This receptor was taken from an adult in good health. The chain employs TRBV6-2 or TRBV6-3 and TRBJ2-1; D ambiguous. The CDR3 bases are TGTGCCAGCAGTTACTCACCTGCTTCGTCATACAATGAGCAGTTCTTC. Translated, it gives CASSYSPASSYNEQFF.